This T cell receptor (beta chain) was found in a study of cytomegalovirus exposure and HLA in healthy donors. Repertoires were generated with immunoSEQ multiplex PCR, while TCRdb's copy carries only in-frame clones and drops some. The sample has 90,000 to 130,000 clones, around 87% seen once; the top ten hold 1.4% to 1.5%. Points on this clone: Its ends do not fully match the called genes, so a read error is possible.

Sequencing used PBMCs. The sequence was collected from a woman aged 30 to 39 in good health and CMV-seropositive.

CDR3 in amino acids: CASSWDSRNTIYF. The CDR3, as DNA: TGTGCCAGTAGTTGGGACTCTCGAAACACCATATATTTT. The chain couples TRBV19 to TRBJ1-3; tentative D call: TRBD1 (5 bases). The CDR3 covers 13 residues. CDR1 is LNHDA, CDR2 SQIVND, per germline (reference sequence).